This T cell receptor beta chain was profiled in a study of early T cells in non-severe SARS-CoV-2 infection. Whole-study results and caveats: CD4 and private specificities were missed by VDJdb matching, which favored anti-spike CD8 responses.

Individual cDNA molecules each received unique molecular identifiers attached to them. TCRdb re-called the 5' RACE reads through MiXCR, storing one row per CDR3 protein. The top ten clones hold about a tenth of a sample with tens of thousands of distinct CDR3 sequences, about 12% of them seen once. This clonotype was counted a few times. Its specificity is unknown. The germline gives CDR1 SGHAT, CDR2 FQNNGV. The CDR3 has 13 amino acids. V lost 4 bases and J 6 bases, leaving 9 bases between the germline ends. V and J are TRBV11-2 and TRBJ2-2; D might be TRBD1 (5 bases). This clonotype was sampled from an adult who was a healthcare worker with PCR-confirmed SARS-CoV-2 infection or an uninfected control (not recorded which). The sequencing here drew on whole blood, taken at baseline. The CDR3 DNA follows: TGTGCCAGCAGCTCCCAAGGGGCCGGGGAGCTGTTTTTT. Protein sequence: CASSSQGAGELFF. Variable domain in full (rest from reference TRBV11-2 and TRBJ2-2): EAGVAQSPRYKIIEKRQSVAFWCNPISGHATLYWYQQILGQGPKLLIQFQNNGVVDDSQLPKDRFSAERLKGVDSTLKIQPAKLEDSAVYLCASSSQGAGELFFGEGSRLTVL.